The rows below give T cell receptor beta chains drawn from one sample of a study of CD8 T cells in Susac syndrome. One entry per CDR3 protein, called by TCRdb with MiXCR from the immunoSEQ multiplex PCR reads. The data hold some 260,000 distinct CDR3 sequences, with 85% observed a single time. The sample taken for sequencing was CD8+ T cells from PBMCs. These receptors all stem from a human donor with multiple sclerosis. CDR3s include the opening cysteine and the closing phenylalanine or tryptophan. The order of the fields is clone size, J gene, D gene, V gene, CDR3 protein, CDR3 DNA. A D gene is named only where the DNA matches it firmly. Some rows have no size entry. The others give once, few or many, or a class for an expanded clone.

abundance: -; j_gene: TRBJ2-1; d_gene: -; v_gene: TRBV27; CDR3aa: CASRGGEGKDEQFF; CDR3nt: TGTGCCAGCCGAGGCGGGGAAGGGAAGGATGAGCAGTTCTTC
abundance: -; j_gene: TRBJ2-1; d_gene: TRBD1; v_gene: TRBV4-1; CDR3aa: CASSPHQGEINEQFF; CDR3nt: TGCGCCAGCAGCCCCCACCAGGGGGAAATCAATGAGCAGTTCTTC
abundance: -; j_gene: TRBJ2-7; d_gene: TRBD1; v_gene: TRBV27; CDR3aa: CASSLGQGVYEQYF; CDR3nt: TGTGCCAGCAGTTTGGGCCAGGGGGTTTACGAGCAGTACTTC
abundance: -; j_gene: TRBJ1-2; d_gene: -; v_gene: TRBV7-9; CDR3aa: CASTDGRGSNYGYTF; CDR3nt: TGTGCCAGCACCGATGGCCGGGGATCGAACTATGGCTACACCTTC
abundance: few; j_gene: TRBJ2-1; d_gene: TRBD2; v_gene: TRBV6-1; CDR3aa: CATHSGGRFGNEQFF; CDR3nt: TGTGCCACTCATAGCGGGGGACGTTTTGGGAATGAGCAGTTCTTC
abundance: -; j_gene: TRBJ2-5; d_gene: -; v_gene: TRBV27; CDR3aa: CAGPRQRVSQETQYF; CDR3nt: TGTGCCGGCCCGAGACAGAGAGTATCTCAAGAGACCCAGTACTTC
abundance: -; j_gene: TRBJ2-1; d_gene: TRBD2; v_gene: TRBV15; CDR3aa: CATRQTSDLAAQFF; CDR3nt: TGTGCCACCAGACAGACTAGCGATCTCGCAGCCCAGTTCTTC
abundance: -; j_gene: TRBJ2-5; d_gene: -; v_gene: TRBV27; CDR3aa: CASSTRSAQETQYF; CDR3nt: TGTGCCAGCAGTACCCGATCAGCCCAAGAGACCCAGTACTTC
abundance: once; j_gene: TRBJ2-2; d_gene: TRBD2; v_gene: TRBV4-1; CDR3aa: CASSRTGTSGNTGELFF; CDR3nt: TGCGCCAGCAGCCGGACGGGGACTAGCGGAAATACCGGGGAGCTGTTTTTT
abundance: -; j_gene: TRBJ2-1; d_gene: -; v_gene: TRBV2; CDR3aa: CASTQRTYNEQFF; CDR3nt: TGTGCCAGCACCCAGCGGACCTACAATGAGCAGTTCTTC